This T cell receptor beta chain originates from a study of cytomegalovirus exposure and HLA in healthy donors. This PCR relied on a set of 60 Vbeta primers and 13 Jbeta primers. The data were produced by immunoSEQ multiplex PCR, yet TCRdb's version contains in-frame clones alone and is incomplete. The sample lists 150,000 to 200,000 clones, approximately 80% occurring once. The V segment lost 2 bases and the J segment 10 bases; nucleotides outside the gene matches: 10. The CDR3 runs 16 residues. Germline V gene sequence: CDR1 MNHEY, CDR2 SVGAGI. The sequence was collected from a woman aged 25 to 39 in good health and CMV-seronegative. The chain carries TRBV6-5 and TRBJ1-6; 8 bases are shared with TRBD1. Specimen: PBMCs. The CDR3 DNA reads as TGTGCCAGCAGTTACCCACCTGGACAGGGCCGATCACCCCTCCACTTT. Its protein product is CASSYPPGQGRSPLHF.